Listed below are T cell receptor beta chains from one sample, sequenced in a study of T cells in Graves' hyperthyroidism and ophthalmopathy. MiXCR, applied by TCRdb to the multiplex PCR reads, yields one record per CDR3 protein. Among over 650,000 distinct CDR3 sequences listed, just under 45% were seen once. Sequenced sample: peripheral blood or thyroid tissue (not recorded which). Receptors were obtained from an adult man with Graves' disease, either hyperthyroidism or ophthalmopathy (not recorded which). Both conserved end residues are part of each CDR3. The order of the fields is clone size, J gene, D gene, V gene, CDR3 protein, CDR3 DNA. D genes are given only for firm matches. Clone size is not always given. Where it is, it says once, few, many or a class for expanded clones.

abundance: many; j_gene: TRBJ1-1; d_gene: .; v_gene: TRBV7-2; CDR3aa: CASSFGENTEAFF; CDR3nt: TGTGCCAGCAGCTTCGGTGAGAACACTGAAGCTTTCTTT
abundance: many; j_gene: TRBJ1-1; d_gene: .; v_gene: TRBV29-1; CDR3aa: CSVEGRDFKAFF; CDR3nt: TGCAGCGTTGAGGGCCGGGACTTTAAAGCTTTCTTT
abundance: many; j_gene: TRBJ1-6; d_gene: TRBD1; v_gene: TRBV24-1; CDR3aa: CATRQQGQGAFRESSPLHF; CDR3nt: TGTGCCACCAGACAACAGGGACAGGGGGCGTTCAGGGAGAGTTCACCCCTCCACTTT
abundance: many; j_gene: TRBJ1-6; d_gene: .; v_gene: TRBV7-6; CDR3aa: CASSLESDSPLHF; CDR3nt: TGTGCCAGCAGCTTAGAGTCGGATTCACCCCTCCACTTT
abundance: .; j_gene: TRBJ1-4; d_gene: .; v_gene: TRBV2; CDR3aa: CASKGRGGLKEKLFF; CDR3nt: TGTGCCAGCAAAGGACGGGGGGGCTTGAAGGAAAAACTGTTTTTT
abundance: few; j_gene: TRBJ1-6; d_gene: .; v_gene: TRBV6-1; CDR3aa: CASSDFRAVGSPLHF; CDR3nt: TGTGCCAGCAGTGATTTCCGGGCGGTGGGATCACCCCTCCACTTT
abundance: many; j_gene: TRBJ1-4; d_gene: .; v_gene: TRBV7-9; CDR3aa: CASSGYSATNEKLFF; CDR3nt: TGTGCCAGCAGCGGATATTCCGCAACTAATGAAAAACTGTTTTTT
abundance: many; j_gene: TRBJ1-1; d_gene: .; v_gene: TRBV19; CDR3aa: CASMPGHSPTEAFF; CDR3nt: TGTGCCAGTATGCCGGGACATTCGCCCACTGAAGCTTTCTTT
abundance: many; j_gene: TRBJ1-6; d_gene: .; v_gene: TRBV7-9; CDR3aa: CASSLTTGLYEGNSPLHF; CDR3nt: TGTGCCAGCAGCTTAACTACGGGCCTCTACGAGGGGAATTCACCCCTCCACTTT
abundance: .; j_gene: TRBJ2-7; d_gene: .; v_gene: TRBV5-1; CDR3aa: CANSPTVNSYEQYF; CDR3nt: TGCGCCAACAGCCCGACGGTGAACTCCTACGAGCAGTACTTC
abundance: .; j_gene: TRBJ1-2; d_gene: .; v_gene: TRBV7-3; CDR3aa: CASSFGGRNTF; CDR3nt: TGTGCCAGCAGCTTCGGGGGGAGGAACACCTTC
abundance: many; j_gene: TRBJ1-2; d_gene: TRBD1; v_gene: TRBV29-1; CDR3aa: CSSTGGQGLGGYTF; CDR3nt: TGCAGCTCCACCGGGGGACAGGGGCTAGGTGGCTACACCTTC
abundance: .; j_gene: TRBJ1-5; d_gene: .; v_gene: TRBV19; CDR3aa: CASSLPGPREPQHF; CDR3nt: TGTGCCAGTAGTTTACCGGGGCCTCGGGAGCCCCAGCATTTT
abundance: many; j_gene: TRBJ2-7; d_gene: .; v_gene: TRBV7-9; CDR3aa: CASSGWAAGSSYEQYF; CDR3nt: TGTGCCAGCAGCGGTTGGGCGGCCGGGAGCTCCTACGAGCAGTACTTC
abundance: few; j_gene: TRBJ1-2; d_gene: TRBD1; v_gene: TRBV7-8; CDR3aa: CASSYLGYPGQDGYTF; CDR3nt: TGTGCCAGCAGCTATCTCGGCTACCCCGGACAGGATGGCTACACCTTC
abundance: .; j_gene: TRBJ1-1; d_gene: .; v_gene: TRBV12-3/TRBV12-4; CDR3aa: CASSSLQGPEAFF; CDR3nt: TGTGCCAGCAGTTCCCTACAGGGACCTGAAGCTTTCTTT
abundance: .; j_gene: TRBJ1-1; d_gene: .; v_gene: TRBV11-2; CDR3aa: CASPGHPNTEAFF; CDR3nt: TGTGCCAGCCCGGGACACCCGAACACTGAAGCTTTCTTT
abundance: few; j_gene: TRBJ1-2; d_gene: .; v_gene: TRBV7-2; CDR3aa: CASSLVPQGPRVNYGYTF; CDR3nt: TGTGCCAGCAGCTTGGTCCCACAGGGTCCGAGGGTGAATTATGGCTACACCTTC
abundance: .; j_gene: TRBJ1-4; d_gene: .; v_gene: TRBV5-1; CDR3aa: CTSSSSSLGGQLFF; CDR3nt: TGCACCAGCAGCTCCAGCTCTCTGGGGGGGCAACTGTTTTTT
abundance: many; j_gene: TRBJ1-1; d_gene: .; v_gene: TRBV7-9; CDR3aa: CASSLDTDEAFF; CDR3nt: TGTGCCAGCAGCTTAGACACGGATGAAGCTTTCTTT
abundance: .; j_gene: TRBJ2-5; d_gene: TRBD2; v_gene: TRBV20-1; CDR3aa: CSADPGLAGAGETQYF; CDR3nt: TGCAGTGCTGATCCGGGACTAGCGGGGGCCGGGGAGACCCAGTACTTC
abundance: .; j_gene: TRBJ1-3; d_gene: TRBD1; v_gene: TRBV11-1; CDR3aa: CASSGRTGDSGNTIYF; CDR3nt: TGTGCCAGCAGCGGCCGGACAGGGGACTCTGGAAACACCATATATTTT
abundance: .; j_gene: TRBJ1-5; d_gene: .; v_gene: TRBV6-1; CDR3aa: CASSSLKGRLNQPQHF; CDR3nt: TGTGCCAGCAGTTCCCTAAAGGGGCGATTGAATCAGCCCCAGCATTTT
abundance: .; j_gene: TRBJ1-1; d_gene: .; v_gene: TRBV11-2; CDR3aa: CASSPPFSEAFF; CDR3nt: TGTGCCAGCAGCCCCCCCTTCAGTGAAGCTTTCTTT
abundance: .; j_gene: TRBJ1-2; d_gene: TRBD1; v_gene: TRBV7-9; CDR3aa: CASSLETLGQGVAF; CDR3nt: TGTGCCAGCAGCTTAGAAACCCTCGGACAGGGGGTGGCCTTC
abundance: .; j_gene: TRBJ1-2; d_gene: .; v_gene: TRBV29-1; CDR3aa: CSVVRTASHGYTF; CDR3nt: TGCAGCGTTGTCCGGACAGCTTCCCATGGCTACACCTTC
abundance: .; j_gene: TRBJ1-1; d_gene: .; v_gene: TRBV20-1; CDR3aa: CSARIGGPNTEAFF; CDR3nt: TGCAGTGCTCGGATTGGGGGACCGAACACTGAAGCTTTCTTT
abundance: .; j_gene: TRBJ1-2; d_gene: TRBD1; v_gene: TRBV7-9; CDR3aa: CASALSPPGQTYGYTF; CDR3nt: TGTGCCAGCGCCCTTTCTCCCCCGGGACAGACCTATGGCTACACCTTC
abundance: .; j_gene: TRBJ1-1; d_gene: .; v_gene: TRBV6-5; CDR3aa: CASSLVRQLNTEAFF; CDR3nt: TGTGCCAGCAGCTTAGTGAGACAGCTGAACACTGAAGCTTTCTTT
abundance: .; j_gene: TRBJ2-2; d_gene: .; v_gene: TRBV7-6; CDR3aa: CASSFLGIGTGELFF; CDR3nt: TGTGCCAGCAGCTTTTTAGGAATCGGTACCGGGGAGCTGTTTTTT
abundance: .; j_gene: TRBJ2-5; d_gene: TRBD2; v_gene: TRBV7-9; CDR3aa: CASSHRTSGETQYF; CDR3nt: TGTGCCAGCAGCCACCGGACTAGTGGAGAGACCCAGTACTTC
abundance: .; j_gene: TRBJ1-3; d_gene: .; v_gene: TRBV20-1; CDR3aa: CSANFGNTIYF; CDR3nt: TGCAGTGCTAACTTTGGAAACACCATATATTTT
abundance: many; j_gene: TRBJ2-7; d_gene: TRBD2; v_gene: TRBV7-2; CDR3aa: CASSSSAGGPHEQYF; CDR3nt: TGTGCCAGCAGCTCCTCAGCGGGGGGGCCCCACGAGCAGTACTTC
abundance: .; j_gene: TRBJ2-7; d_gene: TRBD1; v_gene: TRBV7-8; CDR3aa: CASSARTGASSYEQYF; CDR3nt: TGTGCCAGCAGCGCTCGGACAGGGGCGAGCTCCTACGAGCAGTACTTC
abundance: .; j_gene: TRBJ1-3; d_gene: .; v_gene: TRBV6-5; CDR3aa: CASSPTSRNTIYF; CDR3nt: TGTGCCAGCAGTCCGACATCCAGAAACACCATATATTTT
abundance: many; j_gene: TRBJ1-3; d_gene: .; v_gene: TRBV20-1; CDR3aa: CSVPAGNTIYF; CDR3nt: TGCAGTGTTCCAGCTGGAAACACCATATATTTT
abundance: .; j_gene: TRBJ1-1; d_gene: .; v_gene: TRBV2; CDR3aa: CASSYRAGQTEAFF; CDR3nt: TGTGCCAGCAGTTACCGGGCAGGGCAAACTGAAGCTTTCTTT
abundance: .; j_gene: TRBJ2-7; d_gene: TRBD2; v_gene: TRBV20-1; CDR3aa: CSARETSGGSYEQYF; CDR3nt: TGCAGTGCTAGGGAAACTAGCGGTGGGTCCTACGAGCAGTACTTC
abundance: .; j_gene: TRBJ2-7; d_gene: .; v_gene: TRBV10-3; CDR3aa: CASSYSQFSGANEQYF; CDR3nt: TGTGCCAGCAGTTACTCCCAATTCTCGGGGGCCAACGAGCAGTACTTC